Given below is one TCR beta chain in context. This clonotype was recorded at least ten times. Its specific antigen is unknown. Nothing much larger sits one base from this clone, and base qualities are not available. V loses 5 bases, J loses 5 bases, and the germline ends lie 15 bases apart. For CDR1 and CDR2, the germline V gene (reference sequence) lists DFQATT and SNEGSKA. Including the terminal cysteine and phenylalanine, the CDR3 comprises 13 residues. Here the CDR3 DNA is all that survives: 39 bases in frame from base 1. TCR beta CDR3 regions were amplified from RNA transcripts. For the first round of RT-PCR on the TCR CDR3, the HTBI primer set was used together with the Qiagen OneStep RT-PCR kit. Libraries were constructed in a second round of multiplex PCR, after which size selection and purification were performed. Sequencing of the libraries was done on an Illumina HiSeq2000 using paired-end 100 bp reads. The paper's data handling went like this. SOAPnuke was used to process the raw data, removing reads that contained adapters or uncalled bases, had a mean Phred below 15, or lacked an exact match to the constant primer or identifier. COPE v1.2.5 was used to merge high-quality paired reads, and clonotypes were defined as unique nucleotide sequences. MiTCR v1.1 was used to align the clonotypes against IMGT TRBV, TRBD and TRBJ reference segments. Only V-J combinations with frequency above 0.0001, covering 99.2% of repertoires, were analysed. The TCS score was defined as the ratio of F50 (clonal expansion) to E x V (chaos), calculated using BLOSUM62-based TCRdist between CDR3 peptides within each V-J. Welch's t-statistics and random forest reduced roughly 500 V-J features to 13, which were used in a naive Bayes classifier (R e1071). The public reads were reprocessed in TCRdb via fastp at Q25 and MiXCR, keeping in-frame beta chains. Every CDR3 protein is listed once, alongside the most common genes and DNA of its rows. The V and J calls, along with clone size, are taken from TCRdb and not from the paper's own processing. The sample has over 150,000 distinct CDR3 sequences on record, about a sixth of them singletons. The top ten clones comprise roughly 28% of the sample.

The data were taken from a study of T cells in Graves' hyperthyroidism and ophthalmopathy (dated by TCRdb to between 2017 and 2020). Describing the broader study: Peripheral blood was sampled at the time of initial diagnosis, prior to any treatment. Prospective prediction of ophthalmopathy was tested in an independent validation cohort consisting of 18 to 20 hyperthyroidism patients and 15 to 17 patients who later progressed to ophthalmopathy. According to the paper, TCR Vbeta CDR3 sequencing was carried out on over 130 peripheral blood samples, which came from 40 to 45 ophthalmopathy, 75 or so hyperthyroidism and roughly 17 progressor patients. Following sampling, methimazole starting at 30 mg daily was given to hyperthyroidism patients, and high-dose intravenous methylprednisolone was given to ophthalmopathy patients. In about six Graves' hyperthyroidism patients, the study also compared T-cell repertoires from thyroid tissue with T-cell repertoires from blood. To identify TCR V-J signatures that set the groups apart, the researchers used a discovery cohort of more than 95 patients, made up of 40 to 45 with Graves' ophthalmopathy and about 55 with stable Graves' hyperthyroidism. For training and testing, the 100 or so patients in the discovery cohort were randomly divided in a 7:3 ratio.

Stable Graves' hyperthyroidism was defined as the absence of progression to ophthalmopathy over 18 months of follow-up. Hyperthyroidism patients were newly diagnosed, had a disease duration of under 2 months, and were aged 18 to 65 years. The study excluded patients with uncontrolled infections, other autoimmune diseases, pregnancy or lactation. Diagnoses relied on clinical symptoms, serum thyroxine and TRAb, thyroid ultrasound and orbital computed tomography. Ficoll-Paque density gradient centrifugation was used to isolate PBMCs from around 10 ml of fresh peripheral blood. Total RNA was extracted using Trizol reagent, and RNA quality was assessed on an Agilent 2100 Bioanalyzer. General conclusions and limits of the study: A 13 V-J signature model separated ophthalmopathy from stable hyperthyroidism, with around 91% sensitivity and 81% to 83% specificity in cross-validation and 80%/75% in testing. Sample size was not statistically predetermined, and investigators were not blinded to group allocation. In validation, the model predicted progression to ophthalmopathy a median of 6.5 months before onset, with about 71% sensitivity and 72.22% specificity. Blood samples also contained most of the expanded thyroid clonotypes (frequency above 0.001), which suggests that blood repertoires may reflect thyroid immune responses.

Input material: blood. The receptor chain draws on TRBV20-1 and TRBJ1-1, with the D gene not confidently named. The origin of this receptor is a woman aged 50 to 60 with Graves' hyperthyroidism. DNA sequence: TGCAGTGCTCGGAGGGATGCCGGGACTGAAGCTTTCTTT. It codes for CSARRDAGTEAFF.